This TCR beta chain was captured in a study of blood T cell repertoires in COVID-19. Study context: Sources were T cells, B-cell-depleted T cells, or PBMCs; the material itself was cDNA or gDNA.

With respect to this clone: Other DNA sequences within the sample encode an identical CDR3.

Germline CDR1 reads MNHNY; CDR2 reads SVGAGI (reference sequence). This CDR3 spans 13 amino acids. The V and J ends lost 2 bases and 6 bases respectively, with 10 bases between them. In the source study's methods: Using reference gene primer amplification, nucleated cell counts were estimated. The data were produced by immunoSEQ multiplex PCR, yet TCRdb's version contains in-frame clones alone and is incomplete. Clonal size and the V and J genes are those of that table, whereas D and trimming came from the DNA. The sample has some 97,000 clones; approximately 85% are singletons. The sequence derives from a woman aged 60 to 75 with acute or convalescent COVID-19. Sequencing was performed on peripheral blood. The rearrangement uses TRBV6-6 and TRBJ1-2; D not certain. The CDR3 bases are TGTGCCAGCAGTTACCCGGAGGGAGATGGCTACACCTTC. This codes for CASSYPEGDGYTF.